Shown below are 10 T cell receptor beta chains from a single sample sequenced in a study of radiation and T cells in renal cell carcinoma. The method was immunoSEQ multiplex PCR; TCRdb's version includes in-frame clones alone and lacks a portion of them. The data hold some 120,000 clones, with about 88% observed a single time. Specified time point: blood 2 weeks post-SBRT. Treatment defined: 15 Gy SBRT to primary tumor, nephrectomy 4 weeks later. The input for sequencing was blood, taken from a patient whose treatment included radiotherapy and nephrectomy. Every receptor here comes from an older woman with renal cell carcinoma.

The genes are TRBV6-1 and TRBJ1-2; D perhaps matches TRBD1 (5 bases). CDR1 is MNHNS and CDR2 is SASEGT in the germline V gene. This CDR3 has 15 amino acids. V dropped 3 bases and J dropped 4 bases, with 15 bases sitting between them. CDR3 DNA sequence: TGTGCCAGCAGTGAGGGGTTACAGGAGTTCTATGGCTACACCTTC. Translated, it gives CASSEGLQEFYGYTF.

The rearrangement links TRBV11-3 to TRBJ1-2; D may be TRBD1 (5 bases). The CDR3 runs to 15 residues. V lost 7 bases to trimming and J lost 0 bases, with 15 bases between them. Germline V CDR1 and CDR2: SGHNT, YENEEA. The CDR3 spells CASTESTGSNYGYTF. The CDR3 region has the DNA TGTGCCAGCACCGAAAGTACAGGCTCTAACTATGGCTACACCTTC.

The chain carries TRBV6-5 and TRBJ1-2; D possibly corresponds to TRBD1 (5 bases). Germline CDR1 and CDR2: MNHEY and SVGAGI. Trimming shortened V by 8 bases and J by 7 bases, and 14 bases separated the two germline ends. The CDR3 consists of 12 residues. CDR3 DNA: TGTGCCAGCGCCGGGGCCCTTGGTGGCTACACCTTC. Translating gives CASAGALGGYTF.

V and J are TRBV4-1 and TRBJ2-3; D is unresolved. V was trimmed by 0 bases and J by 2 bases, leaving 15 bases between them. CDR1 is MGHRA and CDR2 is YSYEKL in the germline V gene. The CDR3 extends over 17 amino acids. The CDR3 reads CASSQDPLGQPTDTQYF. The CDR3 DNA follows: TGCGCCAGCAGCCAAGATCCCCTCGGGCAGCCCACAGATACGCAGTATTTT.

V is TRBV6-5 and J is TRBJ2-7, with a weak D call TRBD2 (5 bases). The CDR3 loop spans 12 amino acids. The germline V gene encodes CDR1 MNHEY and CDR2 SVGAGI. The ends were cut back, 6 bases at V and 4 bases at J, with 10 bases in the middle. CDR3 protein: CASRSGSYEQYF. In DNA form, the CDR3 reads TGTGCCAGCAGGTCGGGAAGTTACGAGCAGTACTTC.

This chain uses TRBV28 with TRBJ1-2; TRBD1 might be the D (5 bases). The CDR3 is 15 amino acids. The V gene's germline CDR1 is MDHEN and CDR2 SYDVKM. Trimming cost V 1 base and J 2 bases, with 11 bases left between them. For the CDR3, the DNA is TGTGCCAGCAGTTTATTGGGAGGGGACAACTATGGCTACACCTTC. Translating gives CASSLLGGDNYGYTF.

This chain uses TRBV10-3 with TRBJ2-1; possible D gene TRBD1, 6 bases. Trimming shortened V by 0 bases and J by 7 bases, and 16 bases separated the two germline ends. There are 16 residues in the CDR3. Germline CDR1 ENHRY, CDR2 SYGVKD. CDR3 residues: CAISESNRVSQNEQFF. Written as DNA, the CDR3 is TGTGCCATCAGTGAGTCGAACAGGGTTAGTCAGAATGAGCAGTTCTTC.

This sequence joins TRBV7-9 and TRBJ2-7; 11 bases are shared with TRBD1. Germline V lookup: CDR1 SEHNR, CDR2 FQNEAQ (reference sequence). This CDR3 region has 17 residues. J gave up 0 bases and V 0 bases, and 4 bases lay outside the gene matches. CDR3 coding DNA: TGTGCCAGCAGCTTAGCAGGGACAGGGGGAGTCTCCTACGAGCAGTACTTC. Its protein is CASSLAGTGGVSYEQYF.

This clone was counted once. V is TRBV21-1 and J is TRBJ2-1; the DNA was not compared with TRBD1, the D call given in the table. TRBV21-1 is classified as a pseudogene. This CDR3 region has 17 residues. The CDR3 DNA reads TGTGCCAGCAGCAAAGCTCGCCGGGACAGGATTTACAATGAGCAGTTCTTC. Translating it yields CASSKARRDRIYNEQFF.

V and J are TRBV14 and TRBJ2-7; D unclear. This CDR3 spans 14 amino acids. Trimming removed 1 base from V and 3 bases from J, with 10 bases in between. Germline CDR1 reads SGHDN; CDR2 reads FVKESK. The CDR3 here is CASSQVQTYYEQYF. DNA for the CDR3: TGTGCCAGCAGCCAAGTACAGACCTACTACGAGCAGTACTTC.